These 2 T cell receptor beta chains were sequenced from one sample in a study of cytomegalovirus exposure and HLA in healthy donors. The study ran its PCR with 60 Vbeta and 13 Jbeta primers. Measured with immunoSEQ multiplex PCR; TCRdb has only the in-frame clones, and not every one. The table lists around 130,000 clones, 80% of them singletons. The specimen was PBMCs. The receptors shown here come from a woman aged 40 to 49 in good health and CMV-seronegative.

The chain joins TRBV21-1 to TRBJ1-5. TRBV21-1 is a documented pseudogene. CDR3 length: 14 residues. The CDR3 protein is CASSKAPGNQPQHF. In DNA, the CDR3 is TGTGCCAGCAGCAAAGCTCCCGGCAATCAGCCCCAGCATTTT.

The rearrangement uses TRBV7-2 and TRBJ2-3; D remains unclear. This CDR3 has 14 amino acids. Germline lookup yields CDR1 SGHTA and CDR2 FQGNSA. The germline V and J ends were trimmed by 5 bases and 0 bases, with 9 bases remaining between them. The CDR3 DNA is TGTGCCAGCAGCCGTGTGAGTAGCACAGATACGCAGTATTTT. It yields the protein CASSRVSSTDTQYF.